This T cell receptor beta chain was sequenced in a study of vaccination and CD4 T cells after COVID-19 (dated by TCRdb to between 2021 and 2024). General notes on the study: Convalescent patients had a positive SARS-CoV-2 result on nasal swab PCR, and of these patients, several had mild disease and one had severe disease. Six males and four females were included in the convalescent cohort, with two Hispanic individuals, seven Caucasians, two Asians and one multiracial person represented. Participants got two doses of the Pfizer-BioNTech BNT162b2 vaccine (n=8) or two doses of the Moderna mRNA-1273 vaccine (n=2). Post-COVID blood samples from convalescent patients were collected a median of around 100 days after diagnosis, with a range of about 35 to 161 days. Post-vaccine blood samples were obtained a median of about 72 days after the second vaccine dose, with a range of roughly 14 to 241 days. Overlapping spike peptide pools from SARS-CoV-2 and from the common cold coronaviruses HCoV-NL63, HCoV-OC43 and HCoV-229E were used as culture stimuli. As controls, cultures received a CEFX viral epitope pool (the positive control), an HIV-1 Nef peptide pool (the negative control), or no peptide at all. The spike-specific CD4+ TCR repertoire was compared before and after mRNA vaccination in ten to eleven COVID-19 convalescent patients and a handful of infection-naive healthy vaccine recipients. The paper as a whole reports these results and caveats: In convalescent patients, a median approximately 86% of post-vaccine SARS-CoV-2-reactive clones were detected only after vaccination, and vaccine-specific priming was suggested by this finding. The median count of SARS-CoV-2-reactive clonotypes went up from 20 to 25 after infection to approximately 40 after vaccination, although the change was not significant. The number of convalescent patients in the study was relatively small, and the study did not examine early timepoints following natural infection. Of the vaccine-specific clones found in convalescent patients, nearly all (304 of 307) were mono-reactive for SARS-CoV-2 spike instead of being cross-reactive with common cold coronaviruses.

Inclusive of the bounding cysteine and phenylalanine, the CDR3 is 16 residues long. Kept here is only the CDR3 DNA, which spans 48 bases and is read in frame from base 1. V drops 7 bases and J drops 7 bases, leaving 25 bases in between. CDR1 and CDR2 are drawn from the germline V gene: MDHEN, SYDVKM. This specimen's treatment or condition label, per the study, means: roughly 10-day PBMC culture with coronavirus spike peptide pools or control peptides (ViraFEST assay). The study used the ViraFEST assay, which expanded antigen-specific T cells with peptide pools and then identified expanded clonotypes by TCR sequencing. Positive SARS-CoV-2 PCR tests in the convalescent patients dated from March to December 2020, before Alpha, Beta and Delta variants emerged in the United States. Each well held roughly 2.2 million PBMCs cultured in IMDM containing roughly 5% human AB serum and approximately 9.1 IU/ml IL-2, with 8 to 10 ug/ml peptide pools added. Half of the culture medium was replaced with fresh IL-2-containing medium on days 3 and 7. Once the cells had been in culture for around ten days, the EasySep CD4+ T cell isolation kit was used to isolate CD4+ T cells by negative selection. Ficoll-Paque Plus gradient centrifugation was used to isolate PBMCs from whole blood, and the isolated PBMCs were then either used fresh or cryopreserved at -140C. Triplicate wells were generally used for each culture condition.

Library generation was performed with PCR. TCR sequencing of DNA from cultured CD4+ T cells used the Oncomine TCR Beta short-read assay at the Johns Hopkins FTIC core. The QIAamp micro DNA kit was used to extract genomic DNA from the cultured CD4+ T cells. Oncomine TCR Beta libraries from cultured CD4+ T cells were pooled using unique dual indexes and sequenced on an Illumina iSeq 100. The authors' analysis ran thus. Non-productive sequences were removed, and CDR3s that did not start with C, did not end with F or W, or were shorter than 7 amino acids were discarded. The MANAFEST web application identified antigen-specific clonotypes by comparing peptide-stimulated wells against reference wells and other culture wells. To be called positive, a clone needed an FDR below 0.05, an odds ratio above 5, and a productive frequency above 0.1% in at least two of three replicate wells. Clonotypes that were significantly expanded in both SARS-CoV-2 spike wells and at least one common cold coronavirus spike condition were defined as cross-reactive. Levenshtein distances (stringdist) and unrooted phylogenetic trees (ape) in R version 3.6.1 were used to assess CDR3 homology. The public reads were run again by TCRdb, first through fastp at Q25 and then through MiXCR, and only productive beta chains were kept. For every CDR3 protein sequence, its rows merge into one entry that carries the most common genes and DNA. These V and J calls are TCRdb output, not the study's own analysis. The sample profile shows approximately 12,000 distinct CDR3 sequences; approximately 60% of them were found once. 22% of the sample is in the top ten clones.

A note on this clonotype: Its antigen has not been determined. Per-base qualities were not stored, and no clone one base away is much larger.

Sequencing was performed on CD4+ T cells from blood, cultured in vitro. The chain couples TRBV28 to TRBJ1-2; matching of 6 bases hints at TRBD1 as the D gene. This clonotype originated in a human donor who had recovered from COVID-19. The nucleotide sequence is TGTGCCAGCACGGGCCAAGGACAGCCCGCTTTGGGTGGCTACACCTTC. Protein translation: CASTGQGQPALGGYTF.